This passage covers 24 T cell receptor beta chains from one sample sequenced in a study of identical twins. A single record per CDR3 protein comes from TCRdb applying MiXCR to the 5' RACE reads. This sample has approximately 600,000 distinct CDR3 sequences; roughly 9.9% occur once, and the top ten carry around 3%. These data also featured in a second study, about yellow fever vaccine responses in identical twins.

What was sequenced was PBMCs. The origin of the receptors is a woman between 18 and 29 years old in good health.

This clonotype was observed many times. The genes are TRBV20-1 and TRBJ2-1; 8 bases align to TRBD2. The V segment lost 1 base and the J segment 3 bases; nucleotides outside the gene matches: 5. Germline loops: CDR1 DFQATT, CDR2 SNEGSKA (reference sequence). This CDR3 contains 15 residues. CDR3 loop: CSARVSLADYNEQFF. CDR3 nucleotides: TGCAGTGCTAGAGTCTCACTAGCGGACTACAATGAGCAGTTCTTC.

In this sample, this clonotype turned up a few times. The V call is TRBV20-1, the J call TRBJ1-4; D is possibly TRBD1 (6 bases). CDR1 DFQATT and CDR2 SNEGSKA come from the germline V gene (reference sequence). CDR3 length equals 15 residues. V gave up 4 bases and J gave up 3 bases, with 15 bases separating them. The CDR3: CSAIPPGAANEKLFF. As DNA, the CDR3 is TGCAGTGCTATTCCCCCAGGGGCGGCTAATGAAAAACTGTTTTTT.

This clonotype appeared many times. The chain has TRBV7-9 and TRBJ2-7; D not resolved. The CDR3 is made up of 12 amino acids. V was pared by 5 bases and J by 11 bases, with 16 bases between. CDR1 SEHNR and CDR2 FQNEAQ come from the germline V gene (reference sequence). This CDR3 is CASSLEKGFKYF. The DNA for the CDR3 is TGTGCCAGCAGCCTAGAGAAGGGTTTCAAGTACTTC.

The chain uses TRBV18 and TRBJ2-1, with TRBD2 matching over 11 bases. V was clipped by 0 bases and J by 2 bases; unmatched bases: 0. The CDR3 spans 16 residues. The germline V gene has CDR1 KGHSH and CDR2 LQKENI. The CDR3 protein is CASSPPGLAAYNEQFF. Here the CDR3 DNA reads TGTGCCAGCTCACCACCGGGACTAGCGGCCTACAATGAGCAGTTCTTC. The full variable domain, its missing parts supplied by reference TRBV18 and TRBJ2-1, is NAGVMQNPRHLVRRRGQEARLRCSPMKGHSHVYWYRQLPEEGLKFMVYLQKENIIDESGMPKERFSAEFPKEGPSILRIQQVVRGDSAAYFCASSPPGLAAYNEQFFGPGTRLTVL.

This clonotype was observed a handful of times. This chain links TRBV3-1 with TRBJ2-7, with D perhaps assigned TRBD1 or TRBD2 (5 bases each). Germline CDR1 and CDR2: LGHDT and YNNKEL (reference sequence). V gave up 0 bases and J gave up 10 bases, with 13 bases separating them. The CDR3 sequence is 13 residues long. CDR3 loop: CASSQDLGTPQYF. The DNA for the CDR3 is TGTGCCAGCAGCCAAGATCTAGGGACCCCTCAGTACTTC.

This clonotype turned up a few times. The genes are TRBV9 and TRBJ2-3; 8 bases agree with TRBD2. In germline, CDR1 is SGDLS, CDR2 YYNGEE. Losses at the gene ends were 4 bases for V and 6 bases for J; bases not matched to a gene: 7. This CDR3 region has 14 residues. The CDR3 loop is CASSTQRERDTQYF. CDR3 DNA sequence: TGTGCCAGCAGCACACAGCGGGAGAGGGATACGCAGTATTTT.

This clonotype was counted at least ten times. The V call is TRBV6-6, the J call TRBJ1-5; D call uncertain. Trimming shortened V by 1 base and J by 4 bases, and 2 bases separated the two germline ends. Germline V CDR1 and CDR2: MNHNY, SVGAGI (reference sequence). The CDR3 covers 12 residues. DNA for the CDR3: TGTGCCAGCAGTTACTTAAATCAGCCCCAGCATTTT. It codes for CASSYLNQPQHF.

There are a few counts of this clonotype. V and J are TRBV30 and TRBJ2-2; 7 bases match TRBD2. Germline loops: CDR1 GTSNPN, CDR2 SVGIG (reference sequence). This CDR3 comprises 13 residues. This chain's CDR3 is CSLRTRGTGELFF. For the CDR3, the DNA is TGTTCTCTCCGGACTAGGGGTACCGGGGAGCTGTTTTTT.

The CDR3 protein is CASSPLAGQPSGEQFF. Written as DNA, the CDR3 is TGTGCCAGCAGCCCCCTGGCGGGACAGCCCTCGGGTGAGCAGTTCTTC. The rearrangement links TRBV7-9 to TRBJ2-1; the D gene is possibly TRBD1 (7 bases). Germline loops: CDR1 SEHNR, CDR2 FQNEAQ (reference sequence). Deletions cut 5 bases from V and 9 bases from J, with 23 bases between. The CDR3 length is 16 residues.

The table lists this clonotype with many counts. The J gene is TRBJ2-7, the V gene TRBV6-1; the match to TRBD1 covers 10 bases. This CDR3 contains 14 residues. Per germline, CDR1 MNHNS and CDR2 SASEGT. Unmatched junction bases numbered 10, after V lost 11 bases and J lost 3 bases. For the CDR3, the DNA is TGTGCCGTTTACACGGGACAGGGGAACTACGAGCAGTACTTC. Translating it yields CAVYTGQGNYEQYF.

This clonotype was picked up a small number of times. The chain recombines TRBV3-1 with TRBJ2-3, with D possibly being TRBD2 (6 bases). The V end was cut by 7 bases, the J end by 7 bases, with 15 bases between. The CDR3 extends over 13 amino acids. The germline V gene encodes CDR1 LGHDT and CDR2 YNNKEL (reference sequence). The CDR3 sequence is CASTPGGAYTQYF. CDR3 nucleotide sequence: TGTGCCAGCACTCCCGGCGGGGCCTATACGCAGTATTTT.

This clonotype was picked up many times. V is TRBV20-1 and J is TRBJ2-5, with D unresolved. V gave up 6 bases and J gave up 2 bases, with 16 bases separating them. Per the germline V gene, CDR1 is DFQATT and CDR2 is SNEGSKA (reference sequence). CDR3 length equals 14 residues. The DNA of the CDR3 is TGCAGTGCCGTACTGGGTACAAAACAAGAGACCCAGTACTTC. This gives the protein CSAVLGTKQETQYF.

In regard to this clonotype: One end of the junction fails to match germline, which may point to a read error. CDR3 residues: CATSQDRLAGPNGELFF. DNA for the CDR3: TGCGCCACCAGCCAAGATCGACTAGCGGGGCCCAACGGGGAGCTGTTTTTT. The V gene is TRBV4-3, the J gene TRBJ2-2, with TRBD2 matching over 11 bases. The CDR3 spans 17 residues. Germline-derived CDR1 and CDR2 are LGHNA and YSLEER.

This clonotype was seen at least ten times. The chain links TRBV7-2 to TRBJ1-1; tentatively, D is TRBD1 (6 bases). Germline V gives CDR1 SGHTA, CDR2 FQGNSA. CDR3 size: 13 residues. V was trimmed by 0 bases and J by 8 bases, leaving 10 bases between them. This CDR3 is CASSLAKGGEAFF. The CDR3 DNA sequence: TGTGCCAGCAGCTTAGCAAAAGGGGGGGAAGCTTTCTTT. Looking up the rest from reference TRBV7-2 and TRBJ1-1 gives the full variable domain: GAGVSQSPSNKVTEKGKDVELRCDPISGHTALYWYRQSLGQGLEFLIYFQGNSAPDKSGLPSDRFSAERTGGSVSTLTIQRTQQEDSAVYLCASSLAKGGEAFFGQGTRLTVV.

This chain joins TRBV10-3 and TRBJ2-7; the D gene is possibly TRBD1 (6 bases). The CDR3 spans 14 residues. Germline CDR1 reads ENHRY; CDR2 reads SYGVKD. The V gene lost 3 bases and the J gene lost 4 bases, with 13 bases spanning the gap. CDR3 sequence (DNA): TGTGCCATCAGTGACCCTGGACAGAAATACGAGCAGTACTTC. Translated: CAISDPGQKYEQYF.

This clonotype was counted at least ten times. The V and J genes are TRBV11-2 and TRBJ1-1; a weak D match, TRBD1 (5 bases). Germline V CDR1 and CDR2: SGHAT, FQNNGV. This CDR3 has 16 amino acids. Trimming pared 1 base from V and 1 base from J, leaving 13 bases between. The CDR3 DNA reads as TGTGCCAGCAGCTTAGGGACACACGGCCCGAACACTGAAGCTTTCTTT. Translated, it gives CASSLGTHGPNTEAFF. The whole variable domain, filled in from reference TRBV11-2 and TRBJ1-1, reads EAGVAQSPRYKIIEKRQSVAFWCNPISGHATLYWYQQILGQGPKLLIQFQNNGVVDDSQLPKDRFSAERLKGVDSTLKIQPAKLEDSAVYLCASSLGTHGPNTEAFFGQGTRLTVV.

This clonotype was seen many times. The CDR3: CSVEDSVAGEVGELFF. CDR3 nucleotide sequence: TGCAGCGTTGAAGATTCGGTAGCGGGAGAGGTCGGGGAGCTGTTTTTT. V is TRBV29-1 and J is TRBJ2-2; 9 bases align to TRBD2. The CDR3 extends over 16 amino acids. Germline loops: CDR1 SQVTM, CDR2 ANQGSEA. Trimming cost V 0 bases and J 7 bases; bases outside gene matches: 9.

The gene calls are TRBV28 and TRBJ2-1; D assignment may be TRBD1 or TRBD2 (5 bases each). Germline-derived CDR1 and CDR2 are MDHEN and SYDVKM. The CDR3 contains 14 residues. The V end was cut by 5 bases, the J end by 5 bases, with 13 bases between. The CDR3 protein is CASSLPQGDNEQFF. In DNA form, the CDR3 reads TGTGCCAGCAGTCTTCCCCAGGGAGACAATGAGCAGTTCTTC.

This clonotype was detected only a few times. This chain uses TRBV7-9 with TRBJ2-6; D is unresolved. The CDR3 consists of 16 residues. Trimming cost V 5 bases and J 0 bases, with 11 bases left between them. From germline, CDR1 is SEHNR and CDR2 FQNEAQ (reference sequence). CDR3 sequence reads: CASSPFRLSGANVLTF. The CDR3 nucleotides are TGTGCCAGCAGCCCCTTTAGGCTCTCTGGGGCCAACGTCCTGACTTTC.

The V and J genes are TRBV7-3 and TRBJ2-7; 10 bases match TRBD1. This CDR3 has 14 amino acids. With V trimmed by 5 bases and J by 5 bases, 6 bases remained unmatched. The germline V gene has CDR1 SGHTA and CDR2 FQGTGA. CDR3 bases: TGTGCCAGCAGCCCTGGGGGGACAGGGGACGAGCAGTACTTC. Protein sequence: CASSPGGTGDEQYF.

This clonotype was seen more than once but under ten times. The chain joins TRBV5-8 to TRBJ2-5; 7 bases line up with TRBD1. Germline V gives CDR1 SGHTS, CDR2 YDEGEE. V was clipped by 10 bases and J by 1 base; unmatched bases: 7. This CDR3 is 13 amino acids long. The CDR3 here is CAGNRGLQETQYF. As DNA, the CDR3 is TGTGCCGGAAACAGGGGCCTCCAAGAGACCCAGTACTTC. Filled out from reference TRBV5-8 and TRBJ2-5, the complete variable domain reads EAGVTQSPTHLIKTRGQQATLRCSPISGHTSVYWYQQALGLGLQFLLWYDEGEERNRGNFPPRFSGRQFPNYSSELNVNALELEDSALYLCAGNRGLQETQYFGPGTRLLVL.

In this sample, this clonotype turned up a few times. CDR3 nucleotides: TGTGCCAGCAGTTTAAACCTAGCGGGGGGGCTTGTAGATACGCAGTATTTT. Protein product: CASSLNLAGGLVDTQYF. The chain carries TRBV12-3 or TRBV12-4 and TRBJ2-3; 12 bases line up with TRBD2. The CDR3 consists of 17 residues. Unmatched junction bases numbered 8, after V lost 2 bases and J lost 5 bases.

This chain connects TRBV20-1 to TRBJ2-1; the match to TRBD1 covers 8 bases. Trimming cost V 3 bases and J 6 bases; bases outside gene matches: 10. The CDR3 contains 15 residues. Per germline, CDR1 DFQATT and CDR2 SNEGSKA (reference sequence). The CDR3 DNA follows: TGCAGTGCTAGGTCTGAGACAGGGGCGCCCAATGAGCAGTTCTTC. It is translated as CSARSETGAPNEQFF.

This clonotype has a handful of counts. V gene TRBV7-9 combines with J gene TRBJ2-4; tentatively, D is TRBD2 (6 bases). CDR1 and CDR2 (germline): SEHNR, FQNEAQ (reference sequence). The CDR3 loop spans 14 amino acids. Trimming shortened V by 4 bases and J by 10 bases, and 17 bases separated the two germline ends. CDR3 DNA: TGTGCCAGCAGCTCCTCCGGGGGAACAGAAATTCAGTACTTC. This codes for CASSSSGGTEIQYF.